This T cell receptor beta chain was profiled in a study of OX40 agonist ivuxolimab in advanced cancers. Per the germline V gene, CDR1 is SGHVS and CDR2 is FQNEAQ. The V and J ends lost 8 bases and 4 bases, in that order; junction bases with no gene match: 10. The CDR3 consists of 15 residues. Sequencing was performed with immunoSEQ multiplex PCR; in TCRdb, only in-frame clones are kept and a portion is missing. The table records some 73,000 clones, 80% to 90% of them present only once. Sequences were derived from CD4+ or CD8+ T cells sorted from blood, sampled in a trial of the OX40 agonist ivuxolimab. This clonotype originated in an adult with an advanced solid tumor such as melanoma, head and neck, liver or kidney cancer. The chain couples TRBV7-8 to TRBJ2-3; 9 nucleotides match TRBD2. CDR3 bases: TGTGCCAGCCGTCCGGGGGCGGGAGGGCCAGATACGCAGTATTTT. This translates into CASRPGAGGPDTQYF.